This T cell receptor beta chain originates from a study of control samples from healthy donors and cancer patients. V dropped 2 bases and J dropped 3 bases, with 13 bases sitting between them. CDR1 is PRHDT and CDR2 is FYEKMQ in the germline V gene (reference sequence). The CDR3 has 16 amino acids. TCRdb's copy holds only in-frame clones and misses some; the assay was immunoSEQ multiplex PCR. The sample has approximately 86,000 clones, about 89% seen once. This sequence joins TRBV13 and TRBJ2-2, with D maybe TRBD1 (5 bases). Input material: blood. This receptor was identified in a man aged 30 to 45 in good health. The CDR3 nucleotides read TGTGCCAGCAGCTTAAGGGCAGGGAAGGACACCGGGGAGCTGTTTTTT. Encoded protein: CASSLRAGKDTGELFF.